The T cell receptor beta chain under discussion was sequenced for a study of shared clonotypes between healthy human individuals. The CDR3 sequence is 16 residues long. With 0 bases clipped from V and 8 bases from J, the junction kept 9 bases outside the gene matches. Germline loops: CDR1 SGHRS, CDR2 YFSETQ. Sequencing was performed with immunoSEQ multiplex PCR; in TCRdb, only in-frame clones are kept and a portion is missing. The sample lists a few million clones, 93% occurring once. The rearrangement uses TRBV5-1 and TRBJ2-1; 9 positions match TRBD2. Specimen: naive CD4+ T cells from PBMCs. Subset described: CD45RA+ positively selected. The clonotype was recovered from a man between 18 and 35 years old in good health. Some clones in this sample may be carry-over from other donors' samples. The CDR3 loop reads CASSLVLAGPGDEQFF. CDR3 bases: TGCGCCAGCAGCTTGGTTCTAGCGGGACCGGGGGATGAGCAGTTCTTC. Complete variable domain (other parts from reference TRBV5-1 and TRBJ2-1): KAGVTQTPRYLIKTRGQQVTLSCSPISGHRSVSWYQQTPGQGLQFLFEYFSETQRNKGNFPGRFSGRQFSNSRSEMNVSTLELGDSALYLCASSLVLAGPGDEQFFGPGTRLTVL.